Described below is a single T cell receptor (beta chain) sequence and its context. Sequenced by immunoSEQ multiplex PCR; TCRdb stores in-frame clones only, minus some. The table shows 120,000 or so clones, with around 84% occurring only once. The ends were cut back, 2 bases at V and 8 bases at J, with 7 bases in the middle. This CDR3 region has 13 residues. The germline CDR1 and CDR2 sequences are KGHSH and LQKENI. This entry belongs to a study of T cell responses to AZD1222 COVID-19 vaccine. This sequence joins TRBV18 and TRBJ1-6, with no clear D. The source is an adult who received the AZD1222 COVID-19 vaccine. Sequencing used peripheral blood, obtained 28 days after the second AZD1222 dose. The CDR3 sequence is CASSPGVDSPLHF. For the CDR3, the DNA is TGTGCCAGCTCACCAGGGGTCGATTCACCCCTCCACTTT.